The 26 T cell receptor beta chains below come from one sample, sequenced in a study of cytomegalovirus exposure and HLA in healthy donors. PCR was performed using 60 Vbeta and 13 Jbeta primers. The repertoire was sequenced with immunoSEQ multiplex PCR; TCRdb's copy has only in-frame clones and lacks some. The table records about 110,000 clones, approximately 81% of them present only once. The sample consisted of PBMCs. All receptors derive from a man aged 30 to 39 in good health and CMV-seronegative.

The chain carries TRBV29-1 and TRBJ1-4; 8 bases agree with TRBD1. The CDR3 extends over 13 amino acids. The germline CDR1 and CDR2 sequences are SQVTM and ANQGSEA. V lost 4 bases, J lost 6 bases, and 4 bases stayed unmatched. Here the CDR3 reads CSVAGQAYEKLFF. The DNA of the CDR3 is TGCAGCGTTGCGGGACAGGCTTATGAAAAACTGTTTTTT.

The chain is built from TRBV7-2 and TRBJ1-1; TRBD1 might be the D (5 bases). Germline CDR1 reads SGHTA; CDR2 reads FQGNSA. V was shortened by 3 bases and J by 0 bases, with 11 bases between the two germline ends. This CDR3 spans 15 amino acids. In nucleotides, the CDR3 is TGTGCCAGCAGCTTGATGGGGGGATTGAACACTGAAGCTTTCTTT. Encoded protein: CASSLMGGLNTEAFF.

The chain recombines TRBV7-9 with TRBJ2-7, with TRBD1 matching 8 bases. The CDR3 is 16 residues long. CDR1 and CDR2 (germline): SEHNR, FQNEAQ (reference sequence). The J segment lost 2 bases and the V segment lost 4 bases, leaving 10 bases of the junction unmatched. The CDR3 nucleotides are TGTGCCAGCAGCTCCCTGGCGACAGGGGACACCTACGAGCAGTACTTC. Translated: CASSSLATGDTYEQYF.

CDR3 bases: TGTGCCTGTCAGGGATTCACTACGAATTCACCCCTCCACTTT. Translated: CACQGFTTNSPLHF. V is TRBV30 and J is TRBJ1-6, with TRBD1 as a possible D gene (5 bases). CDR3 length: 14 residues. CDR1 is GTSNPN and CDR2 is SVGIG in the germline V gene (reference sequence). Trimming took off 6 bases at V and 7 bases at J, with 16 bases between the two ends.

This clone was seen only a few times. This rearrangement joins TRBV7-9 to TRBJ2-1, with 8 bases that match TRBD1. The V gene's germline CDR1 is SEHNR and CDR2 FQNEAQ (reference sequence). The CDR3 length is 15 residues. The ends lost 2 bases at V and 5 bases at J; junction bases unmatched: 5. CDR3 nucleotide sequence: TGTGCCAGCAGCTTACAACAGGGGGTCCACAATGAGCAGTTCTTC. This sequence encodes CASSLQQGVHNEQFF.

This sequence joins TRBV4-2 and TRBJ2-7, with 12 bases identical to TRBD1. Germline values: CDR1 LGHNA, CDR2 YNFKEQ. This CDR3 has 15 residues. Losses at the gene ends were 5 bases for V and 6 bases for J; bases not matched to a gene: 8. The CDR3, as DNA: TGTGCCAGCAGCAGCCTGGGACAGGGGGCGAGCGAGCAGTACTTC. Encoded protein: CASSSLGQGASEQYF.

The chain uses TRBV15 and TRBJ2-7, with D possibly matching TRBD2 (5 bases). The V gene's germline CDR1 is LNHNV and CDR2 YYDKDF (reference sequence). Between the trimmed V and J ends, which lost 2 bases and 7 bases, there was a span of 18 bases. The CDR3 contains 15 residues. Here the CDR3 DNA reads TGTGCCACCAGCAGAAACCCCGAGGCGGGTGGGGAGCAGTACTTC. Its translation is CATSRNPEAGGEQYF. The variable domain in full, with the rest retrieved from reference TRBV15 and TRBJ2-7, is DAMVIQNPRYQVTQFGKPVTLSCSQTLNHNVMYWYQQKSSQAPKLLFHYYDKDFNNEADTPDNFQSRRPNTSFCFLDIRSPGLGDTAMYLCATSRNPEAGGEQYFGPGTRLTVT.

The chain employs TRBV6-1 and TRBJ1-1; 10 bases agree with TRBD1. Germline trimming cut 6 bases from V and 3 bases from J; bases unmatched to any gene: 4. CDR1 is MNHNS, CDR2 SASEGT, per germline. CDR3 length: 14 amino acids. CDR3 coding DNA: TGTGCCAGCAGACTCGGACAGGGGGACACTGAAGCTTTCTTT. Encoded protein: CASRLGQGDTEAFF.

CDR3 in DNA: TGTGCCAGCAGCAGAAGACAGGCCCAAGAGACCCAGTACTTC. The encoded protein is CASSRRQAQETQYF. This chain joins TRBV21-1 and TRBJ2-5; the listed D gene, TRBD1, was not tested against the DNA. TRBV21-1 is a recognized pseudogene. The CDR3 sequence is 14 residues long.

This clone has a single count. The chain employs TRBV10-1 and TRBJ2-3, with D tentatively TRBD1 (5 bases). The ends were cut back, 3 bases at V and 4 bases at J, with 11 bases in the middle. The germline gives CDR1 WNHNN, CDR2 SYGVQD (reference sequence). This CDR3 spans 14 amino acids. CDR3 bases: TGCGCCAGCAGTGAAGCAGGGTCGGCAGATACGCAGTATTTT. Translation: CASSEAGSADTQYF.

V usage is TRBV30 and J usage is TRBJ1-2; D ambiguous. Trimming stripped 8 bases from V and 4 bases from J, with 8 bases between. The length of the CDR3 is 10 residues. Germline values: CDR1 GTSNPN, CDR2 SVGIG (reference sequence). The CDR3 DNA reads as TGTGCCGGTGGAGGCTATGGCTACACCTTC. Its protein is CAGGGYGYTF. Using reference TRBV30 and TRBJ1-2 for the parts outside the CDR3, the full variable domain is SQTIHQWPATLVQPVGSPLSLECTVEGTSNPNLYWYRQAAGRGLQLLFYSVGIGQISSEVPQNLSASRPQDRQFILSSKKLLLSDSGFYLCAGGGYGYTFGSGTRLTVV.

The gene calls are TRBV28 and TRBJ2-1; TRBD2 matches 11 bases. CDR1 MDHEN and CDR2 SYDVKM come from the germline V gene. This CDR3 comprises 14 residues. V shed 5 bases and J 5 bases; nucleotides not matched to a gene: 2. CDR3 sequence reads: CASSIAGGNNEQFF. CDR3 nucleotide sequence: TGTGCCAGCAGTATAGCGGGAGGGAACAATGAGCAGTTCTTC. Using reference TRBV28 and TRBJ2-1 for the parts outside the CDR3, the full variable domain is DVKVTQSSRYLVKRTGEKVFLECVQDMDHENMFWYRQDPGLGLRLIYFSYDVKMKEKGDIPEGYSVSREKKERFSLILESASTNQTSMYLCASSIAGGNNEQFFGPGTRLTVL.

This chain uses TRBV7-9 with TRBJ1-1, with TRBD1 identical over 9 bases. The J segment lost 4 bases and the V segment lost 2 bases, leaving 17 bases of the junction unmatched. The CDR3 consists of 19 residues. Germline assignment: CDR1 SEHNR and CDR2 FQNEAQ (reference sequence). The CDR3 coding sequence is TGTGCCAGCAGCTTACTGATAGTATTCGGGGACAGGGCTGCCACTGAAGCTTTCTTT. This encodes CASSLLIVFGDRAATEAFF.

In its sample, this clone was seen a few times. The chain uses TRBV4-1 and TRBJ1-1; D gene uncertain. Deletions cut 0 bases from V and 0 bases from J, with 20 bases between. Germline values: CDR1 MGHRA, CDR2 YSYEKL. This CDR3 is 19 amino acids long. The CDR3 spells CASSQDLGVRVWMNTEAFF. The CDR3 DNA is TGCGCCAGCAGCCAAGATCTGGGCGTGAGAGTTTGGATGAACACTGAAGCTTTCTTT.

This rearrangement joins TRBV29-1 to TRBJ1-2; 10 bases agree with TRBD1. V lost 6 bases and J lost 7; bases outside the gene matches: 14. Germline V gene sequence: CDR1 SQVTM, CDR2 ANQGSEA. The CDR3 is 15 residues long. The DNA for the CDR3 is TGCAGCGTCGCTGGTCCCGGGACAGGGGCGGGTGGCTACACCTTC. Translation gives CSVAGPGTGAGGYTF.

CDR3 sequence: CASSPGLYEQYF. The DNA of the CDR3 is TGTGCCAGCTCACCAGGACTCTACGAGCAGTACTTC. The chain links TRBV18 to TRBJ2-7; weak D call: TRBD2 (5 bases). The CDR3 extends over 12 amino acids. Trimming stripped 2 bases from V and 3 bases from J, with 5 bases between. The germline gives CDR1 KGHSH, CDR2 LQKENI.

V and J are TRBV11-2 and TRBJ1-1; TRBD1 aligns across 7 bases. The V segment lost 3 bases and the J segment 5 bases; nucleotides outside the gene matches: 6. This CDR3 spans 14 amino acids. Germline V gives CDR1 SGHAT, CDR2 FQNNGV. The CDR3 sequence is CASSLSRGWTEAFF. CDR3 in DNA: TGTGCCAGCAGCTTGTCCAGGGGGTGGACTGAAGCTTTCTTT.

This clone occurred a few times. The rearrangement uses TRBV4-2 and TRBJ2-6, with D possibly TRBD2 on 6 matching bases. The germline V and J ends were trimmed by 0 bases and 3 bases, with 9 bases remaining between them. CDR3 size: 16 residues. The germline gives CDR1 LGHNA, CDR2 YNFKEQ. The chain's CDR3 is CASSQDIGSGANVLTF. Here the CDR3 DNA reads TGTGCCAGCAGCCAAGATATCGGGAGTGGGGCCAACGTCCTGACTTTC.

CDR3 sequence reads: CASSAGDRNEKLFF. The CDR3 DNA reads as TGTGCCAGCAGCGCGGGAGACCGAAATGAAAAACTGTTTTTT. The chain links TRBV9 to TRBJ1-4; the D is unclear. Germline CDR1 SGDLS, CDR2 YYNGEE. This CDR3 has 14 amino acids. V was clipped by 3 bases and J by 5 bases, with 11 bases between them.

This clone has only one observation. This chain uses TRBV5-1 with TRBJ1-2; 8 nucleotides match TRBD1. The junction had 6 bases not matched to a gene; V was cut back by 3 bases and J by 2 bases. Germline V gives CDR1 SGHRS, CDR2 YFSETQ. This CDR3 region has 15 residues. The CDR3, as DNA: TGCGCCAGCAGCTGGGCTGGACAGGGCAACTATGGCTACACCTTC. Translation: CASSWAGQGNYGYTF.

The chain is built from TRBV6-5 and TRBJ1-6; no clear D. CDR1 MNHEY and CDR2 SVGAGI come from the germline V gene. This CDR3 has 13 residues. With 6 bases removed from V and 6 bases from J, the gap between germline ends came to 9 bases. CDR3 sequence (DNA): TGTGCCAGCAGAGTCGGTAGTAATTCACCCCTCCACTTT. It specifies CASRVGSNSPLHF.

V usage is TRBV28 and J usage is TRBJ1-4; 8 nucleotides agree with TRBD1. CDR1 is MDHEN, CDR2 SYDVKM, per germline. There are 15 residues in the CDR3. After removal of 4 bases from V and 4 bases from J, the junction contained 5 bases not matched to a gene. Here the CDR3 reads CASSSSTGVNEKLFF. The DNA of the CDR3 is TGTGCCAGCAGTTCATCGACAGGGGTTAATGAAAAACTGTTTTTT.

V and J are TRBV7-9 and TRBJ2-3; 8 bases fit TRBD2. With V trimmed by 0 bases and J by 0 bases, 2 bases remained unmatched. This CDR3 has 16 residues. Germline CDR1 is SEHNR and CDR2 is FQNEAQ (reference sequence). CDR3 in amino acids: CASSLASGISTDTQYF. The CDR3, as DNA: TGTGCCAGCAGCTTAGCTAGCGGGATTAGCACAGATACGCAGTATTTT.

This chain joins TRBV7-2 and TRBJ2-1, with 10 positions matching TRBD2. With V trimmed by 6 bases and J by 7 bases, 9 bases remained unmatched. Germline CDR1 and CDR2: SGHTA and FQGNSA. This CDR3 region has 15 residues. Here the CDR3 reads CASSFSGGTGNEQFF. CDR3 sequence (DNA): TGTGCCAGCAGTTTTAGCGGGGGGACCGGGAATGAGCAGTTCTTC.

There are a few counts of this clone. The chain uses TRBV2 and TRBJ1-1, with 9 nucleotides matching TRBD1. This CDR3 contains 15 residues. The V gene's germline CDR1 is SNHLY and CDR2 FYNNEI. J was trimmed by 5 bases and V by 6 bases; bases with no gene match: 10. For the CDR3, the DNA is TGTGCCAGCAGATTGGACAGGGGCTCACGGACTGAAGCTTTCTTT. This sequence encodes CASRLDRGSRTEAFF.

J is TRBJ2-5 and V is TRBV4-1, with 14 bases fitting TRBD2. V lost 4 bases to trimming and J lost 1 base; unmatched junction nucleotides: 2. Germline CDR1 and CDR2: MGHRA and YSYEKL. The CDR3 loop spans 16 amino acids. This CDR3 is CASSLGLAGGQETQYF. The CDR3 DNA follows: TGCGCCAGCAGCCTTGGACTAGCGGGGGGCCAAGAGACCCAGTACTTC.